This T cell receptor beta chain was captured in a study of cytomegalovirus exposure and HLA in healthy donors. General study results and limits: Subsequent analysis revealed that first-cohort TCR clusters tended to co-occur in the roughly 120 validation repertoires. Rare TCR sequences dominated, though some public TCRs recurred in many donors. The authors confirmed in vitro that three CMV-associated chains were specific for CMV antigens. According to the study, 180 or so TCR beta chains were cytomegalovirus-associated.

Libraries were prepared by immunoSEQ multiplex PCR; TCRdb keeps only in-frame clonotypes and omits some of them. Here the sample spans over 120,000 clones, about 91% being singletons. Note on this clone: Its antigen is as yet unknown.

V lost 0 bases and J 2 bases, leaving 5 bases between the germline ends. Germline CDR1 MGHRA, CDR2 YSYEKL. This CDR3 has 13 residues. Input material: PBMCs. This chain connects TRBV4-1 to TRBJ2-7; no reliable D call. The source is a man aged 18 to 29 in good health and CMV-seropositive. The CDR3 protein is CASSQEPAYEQYF. CDR3 nucleotide sequence: TGCGCCAGCAGCCAAGAACCGGCCTACGAGCAGTACTTC.